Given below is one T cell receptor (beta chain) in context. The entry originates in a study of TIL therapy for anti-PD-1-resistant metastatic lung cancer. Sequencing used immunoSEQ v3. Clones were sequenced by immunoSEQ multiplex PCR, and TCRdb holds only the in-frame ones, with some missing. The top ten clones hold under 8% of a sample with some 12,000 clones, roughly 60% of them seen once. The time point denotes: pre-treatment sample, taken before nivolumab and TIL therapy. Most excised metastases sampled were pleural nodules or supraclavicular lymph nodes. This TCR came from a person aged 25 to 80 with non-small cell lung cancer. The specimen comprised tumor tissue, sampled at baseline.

The CDR3 region has the DNA TGTGCCAGCAGACGACTAGCGTCTGGAGATACGCAGTATTTT. Translated: CASRRLASGDTQYF. The chain combines TRBV6-5 with TRBJ2-3; 8 nucleotides match TRBD2. Germline CDR1 and CDR2: MNHEY and SVGAGI. CDR3 length: 14 residues. J lost 5 bases, V lost 6 bases, and 7 bases had no gene match.